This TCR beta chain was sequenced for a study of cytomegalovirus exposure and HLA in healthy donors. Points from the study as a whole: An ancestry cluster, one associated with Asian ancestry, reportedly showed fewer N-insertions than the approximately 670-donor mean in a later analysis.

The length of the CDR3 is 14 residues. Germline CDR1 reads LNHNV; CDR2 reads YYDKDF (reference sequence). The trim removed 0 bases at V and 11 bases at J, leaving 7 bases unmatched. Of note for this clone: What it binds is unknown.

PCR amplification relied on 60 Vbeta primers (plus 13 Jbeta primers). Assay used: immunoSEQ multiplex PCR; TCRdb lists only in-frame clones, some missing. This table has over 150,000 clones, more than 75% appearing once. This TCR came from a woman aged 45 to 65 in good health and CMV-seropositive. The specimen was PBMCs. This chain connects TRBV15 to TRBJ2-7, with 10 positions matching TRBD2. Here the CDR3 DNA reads TGTGCCACCAGCAGAGAGGCTAGCGGGAGTGGGAAGTACTTC. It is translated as CATSREASGSGKYF.